This T cell receptor (beta chain) was identified during a study of blood T cell repertoires in COVID-19. The overall study: The samples span acute and convalescent COVID-19 from the United States, Italy and Spain. PBMCs, B-cell-depleted T cells, or T cells provided the cDNA or gDNA that made up the material.

Original processing methods: Amplifying reference gene primers gave estimates of nucleated cell counts. The data were produced by immunoSEQ multiplex PCR, yet TCRdb's version contains in-frame clones alone and is incomplete. D and trimming come from the DNA, and the V and J calls and clone size come from that table. In the table there are around 290,000 clones, about nine tenths of which are singletons. V gave up 0 bases and J gave up 5 bases, with 17 bases separating them. The CDR3 totals 16 residues. CDR1 and CDR2 from the germline V gene are SGDLS and YYNGEE. Cohort placement rested on clinical history that participants reported themselves.

The sequence came from a woman between 35 and 50 years old who had recovered from COVID-19. The chain uses TRBV9 and TRBJ1-1; tentative D call: TRBD1 (5 bases). Sequenced: PBMCs or T cells enriched from blood (not recorded which). CDR3 sequence: CASSVAAGKGVTEAFF. The CDR3 coding sequence is TGTGCCAGCAGCGTAGCTGCAGGGAAGGGCGTGACTGAAGCTTTCTTT. Full variable domain (missing parts from reference TRBV9 and TRBJ1-1): DSGVTQTPKHLITATGQRVTLRCSPRSGDLSVYWYQQSLDQGLQFLIQYYNGEERAKGNILERFSAQQFPDLHSELNLSSLELGDSALYFCASSVAAGKGVTEAFFGQGTRLTVV.